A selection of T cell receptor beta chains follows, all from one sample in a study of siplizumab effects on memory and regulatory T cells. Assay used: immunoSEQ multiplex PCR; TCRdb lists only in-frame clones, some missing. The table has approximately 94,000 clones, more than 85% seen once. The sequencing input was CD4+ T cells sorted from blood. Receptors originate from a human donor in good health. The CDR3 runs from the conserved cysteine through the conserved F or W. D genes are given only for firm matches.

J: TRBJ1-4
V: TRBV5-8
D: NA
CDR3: CASNRNRDGEQLFF
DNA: TGTGCCAGCAACAGAAACCGGGACGGGGAACAACTGTTTTTT

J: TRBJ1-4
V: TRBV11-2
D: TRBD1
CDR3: CASSLSGQPNEKLFF
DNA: TGTGCCAGCAGCTTATCGGGACAGCCTAATGAAAAACTGTTTTTT

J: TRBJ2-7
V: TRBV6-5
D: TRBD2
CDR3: CASSYVAGTYEQYF
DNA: TGTGCCAGCAGTTATGTAGCGGGGACCTACGAGCAGTACTTC

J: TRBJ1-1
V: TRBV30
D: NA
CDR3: CAWTRGTEAFF
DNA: TGTGCCTGGACCCGGGGCACTGAAGCTTTCTTT

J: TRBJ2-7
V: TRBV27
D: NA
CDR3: CASRRLGYYEQYF
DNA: TGTGCCAGCAGGAGGCTGGGATACTACGAGCAGTACTTC

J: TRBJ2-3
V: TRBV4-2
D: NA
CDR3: CASSSSARSKYF
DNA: TGTGCCAGCTCCTCCTCCGCGAGGAGTAAGTATTTT

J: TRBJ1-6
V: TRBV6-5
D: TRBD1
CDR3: CASSYGGQGGSPLHF
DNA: TGTGCCAGCAGTTACGGGGGACAGGGTGGTTCACCCCTCCACTTT

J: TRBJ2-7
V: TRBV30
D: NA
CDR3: CAGLRGSEQYF
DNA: TGTGCCGGACTACGCGGATCCGAGCAGTACTTC

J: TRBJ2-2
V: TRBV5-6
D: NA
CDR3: CASSLARHPTGELFF
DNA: TGTGCCAGCAGCTTGGCCAGGCACCCCACCGGGGAGCTGTTTTTT

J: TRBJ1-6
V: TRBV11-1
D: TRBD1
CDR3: CASSLRQGSRPLHF
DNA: TGTGCCAGCAGCTTAAGACAGGGAAGCCGCCCCCTCCACTTT

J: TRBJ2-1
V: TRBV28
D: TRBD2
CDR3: CASSLPGLASSYNEQFF
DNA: TGTGCCAGCAGTCTTCCGGGACTAGCAAGCTCCTACAATGAGCAGTTCTTC

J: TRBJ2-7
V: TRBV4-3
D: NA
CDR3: CASSQQVEVIPGEQYF
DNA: TGCGCCAGCAGCCAACAGGTGGAGGTGATACCGGGGGAGCAGTACTTC

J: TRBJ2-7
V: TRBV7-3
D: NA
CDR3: CASSLTRDHEQYF
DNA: TGTGCCAGCAGCTTAACGAGGGACCACGAGCAGTACTTC

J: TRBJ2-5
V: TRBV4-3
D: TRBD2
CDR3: CASSQDGLAGRETQYF
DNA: TGCGCCAGCAGCCAAGATGGACTAGCGGGGAGGGAGACCCAGTACTTC

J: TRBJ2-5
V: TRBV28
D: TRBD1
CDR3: CATTSPTGGTQYF
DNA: TGTGCCACCACATCCCCGACAGGGGGCACCCAGTACTTC

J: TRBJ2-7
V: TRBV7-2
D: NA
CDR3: CASSLVGQGSNEQYF
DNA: TGTGCCAGCAGCTTGGTCGGGCAGGGTTCTAACGAGCAGTACTTC

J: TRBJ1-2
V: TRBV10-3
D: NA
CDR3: CAIRGGPGYGYTF
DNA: TGTGCCATCAGGGGGGGGCCCGGCTATGGCTACACCTTC